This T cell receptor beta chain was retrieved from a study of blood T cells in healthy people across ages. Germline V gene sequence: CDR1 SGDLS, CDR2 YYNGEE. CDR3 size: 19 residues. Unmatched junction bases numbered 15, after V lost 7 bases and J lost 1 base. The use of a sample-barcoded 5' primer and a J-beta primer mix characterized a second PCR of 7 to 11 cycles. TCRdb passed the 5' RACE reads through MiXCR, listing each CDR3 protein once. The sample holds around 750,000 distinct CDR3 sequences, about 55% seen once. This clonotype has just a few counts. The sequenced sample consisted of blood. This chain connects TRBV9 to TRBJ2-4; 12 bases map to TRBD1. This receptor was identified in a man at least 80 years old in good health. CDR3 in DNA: TGTGCCAGCGTCCGGGACAGGGGGCTCGAAGGAGGGGCCAAAAACATTCAGTACTTC. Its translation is CASVRDRGLEGGAKNIQYF.